What follows is one T cell receptor (beta chain) and its context. Clones were sequenced by immunoSEQ multiplex PCR, and TCRdb holds only the in-frame ones, with some missing. The data contain approximately 230,000 clones, around 80% of them singletons. Between the trimmed V and J ends, which lost 0 bases and 2 bases, there was a span of 7 bases. The CDR3 consists of 14 residues. Looked up from germline, CDR1 is SEHNR and CDR2 is FQNEAQ (reference sequence). This record comes from a study of control samples from healthy donors and cancer patients. This sequence originates from a woman in her fifties or sixties with lung cancer. The chain links TRBV7-9 to TRBJ2-5; unclear D gene. The sequenced sample consisted of PBMCs. The DNA of the CDR3 is TGTGCCAGCAGCTTAGCGCCAGATCAAGAGACCCAGTACTTC. Protein: CASSLAPDQETQYF.